Included here is one T cell receptor (beta chain) sequence, with context. This specimen comes from a study of blood T cell repertoires in COVID-19. Study as a whole: The origin of the acute and convalescent COVID-19 samples was the United States, Italy and Spain. PBMCs, B-cell-depleted T cells, or T cells were the source of the cDNA or gDNA that made up the material.

The authors' processing: How many nucleated cells were present was estimated from reference gene primer amplification. Measured with immunoSEQ multiplex PCR; TCRdb has only the in-frame clones, and not every one. V, J and clone size were drawn from that table, and D and trimming were deduced from the DNA. The table lists 250,000 to 300,000 clones, about 91% of them singletons. The TCR sequence derives from a woman aged 25 to 39 who had recovered from COVID-19. Specimen: peripheral blood.

This CDR3 reads CASSVYDTGELFF. The CDR3 bases are TGTGCCAGCAGCGTCTACGACACCGGGGAGCTGTTTTTT. This chain uses TRBV5-5 with TRBJ2-2; D ambiguous. Deletions cut 4 bases from V and 3 bases from J, with 7 bases between. The CDR3 is 13 amino acids. The V gene's germline CDR1 is SGHKS and CDR2 YYEKEE (reference sequence).